The 11 T cell receptor beta chains below were found in one sample sequenced in a study of cytomegalovirus exposure and HLA in healthy donors. The PCR employed 60 Vbeta primers together with 13 Jbeta primers. Only in-frame clones appear in the TCRdb table, and some are missing; sequencing was by immunoSEQ multiplex PCR. Of about 190,000 clones listed, roughly 81% are singletons. Material: PBMCs. These receptors originate from a woman aged 25 to 39 in good health and CMV-seropositive.

This rearrangement joins TRBV7-9 to TRBJ1-6; 7 nucleotides agree with TRBD1. V was pared by 1 base and J by 10 bases, with 7 bases of the junction left unmatched. This CDR3 contains 15 residues. Germline-derived CDR1 and CDR2 are SEHNR and FQNEAQ (reference sequence). Written as DNA, the CDR3 is TGTGCCAGCAGCTTAGAGACAGGGAAGAACTCACCCCTCCACTTT. Amino acids: CASSLETGKNSPLHF.

This clone showed up just a few times. The chain has TRBV19 and TRBJ2-2; D uncertain. The CDR3 has 14 amino acids. Germline CDR1 and CDR2: LNHDA and SQIVND (reference sequence). Between the trimmed V and J ends, which lost 5 bases and 3 bases, there was a span of 10 bases. The DNA for the CDR3 is TGTGCCAGTAGTTCCCACCTAGACACCGGGGAGCTGTTTTTT. It encodes CASSSHLDTGELFF.

The V gene is TRBV10-3, the J gene TRBJ2-1; TRBD2 matches at 9 bases. Germline-derived CDR1 and CDR2 are ENHRY and SYGVKD. The trim removed 0 bases at V and 9 bases at J, leaving 9 bases unmatched. The CDR3 runs 16 residues. The CDR3 loop is CAISESVGGRAGEQFF. CDR3 coding DNA: TGTGCCATCAGTGAGTCGGTGGGCGGGAGGGCGGGTGAGCAGTTCTTC.

This clone was found a few times. The chain is built from TRBV9 and TRBJ1-1; D is ambiguous. Germline CDR1 is SGDLS and CDR2 is YYNGEE. This CDR3 has 14 residues. V was trimmed by 4 bases and J by 1 base, leaving 11 bases between them. CDR3 protein: CASSSSRENTEAFF. The CDR3 region has the DNA TGTGCCAGCAGCTCCTCGAGGGAGAACACTGAAGCTTTCTTT.

V gene TRBV5-5 combines with J gene TRBJ2-1; 12 nucleotides align to TRBD2. The length of the CDR3 is 13 residues. Germline CDR1 and CDR2: SGHKS and YYEKEE (reference sequence). The V segment lost 6 bases and the J segment 7 bases; nucleotides outside the gene matches: 2. The CDR3 region is CASTLAGGNEQFF. The CDR3 bases are TGTGCCAGCACCCTAGCGGGGGGGAATGAGCAGTTCTTC.

The genes are TRBV27 and TRBJ1-1, with D perhaps matching TRBD1 (5 bases). V was shortened by 5 bases and J by 3 bases, with 16 bases between the two germline ends. The CDR3 extends over 15 amino acids. Looked up from germline, CDR1 is MNHEY and CDR2 is SMNVEV (reference sequence). The CDR3 region has the DNA TGTGCCAGCAGTGACAGAGCGTATCGGGACACTGAAGCTTTCTTT. Amino acid sequence: CASSDRAYRDTEAFF.

The V call is TRBV19, the J call TRBJ2-1; 9 positions agree with TRBD1. Losses at the gene ends were 7 bases for V and 7 bases for J; bases not matched to a gene: 11. The germline gives CDR1 LNHDA, CDR2 SQIVND (reference sequence). CDR3 length: 15 amino acids. The CDR3, as DNA: TGTGCCAGTACCTCAGGGACAGGGTTACGGAATGAGCAGTTCTTC. Translation gives CASTSGTGLRNEQFF.

The chain joins TRBV5-6 to TRBJ2-3; no reliable D call. The length of the CDR3 is 12 residues. With 4 bases removed from V and 14 bases from J, the gap between germline ends came to 17 bases. CDR1 and CDR2 from the germline V gene are SGHDT and YYEEEE. The CDR3 sequence is CASSPDAYGWYF. In DNA form, the CDR3 reads TGTGCCAGCAGCCCGGATGCGTACGGGTGGTATTTT.

Only a few counts were recorded for this clone. The chain uses TRBV7-8 and TRBJ1-1; D possibly corresponds to TRBD1 (5 bases). V was shortened by 3 bases and J by 3 bases, with 11 bases between the two germline ends. CDR1 is SGHVS, CDR2 FQNEAQ, per germline. The CDR3 runs 14 residues. CDR3 nucleotide sequence: TGTGCCAGCAGCTTTAGGGGAGGAGACACTGAAGCTTTCTTT. Translation: CASSFRGGDTEAFF.

The chain links TRBV4-1 to TRBJ2-5; 9 bases fit TRBD1. The end of the DNA is better explained by TRBJ2-7, so the J call may be wrong. CDR3 length: 14 residues. Germline CDR1 MGHRA, CDR2 YSYEKL. The chain's CDR3 is CASSLGDRAYEQYF. Here the CDR3 DNA reads TGCGCCAGCAGCCTCGGGGACAGGGCCTACGAGCAGTACTTC.

The rearrangement joins TRBV2 to TRBJ2-7; D perhaps matches TRBD2 (5 bases). In germline, CDR1 is SNHLY, CDR2 FYNNEI. CDR3 length: 14 amino acids. With 10 bases removed from V and 0 bases from J, the gap between germline ends came to 16 bases. CDR3 sequence reads: CATMKEAFSYEQYF. The CDR3 region has the DNA TGTGCCACCATGAAGGAGGCGTTCTCCTACGAGCAGTACTTC.